This TCR beta chain was profiled in a study of neurological immune-mediated disorders. Study details: Multiple sclerosis patients (n of about 34) included 31 with relapsing-remitting and 3 with secondary progressive disease.

In germline, CDR1 is SGDLS, CDR2 YYNGEE. This CDR3 spans 15 amino acids. Between the trimmed V and J ends, which lost 3 bases and 5 bases, there was a span of 12 bases. This clonotype came up many times. Its antigen is undetermined. 2 million unsorted PBMCs were stored in RNAlater at -80 °C before RNA extraction. Each TCR transcript was tagged with a 10-nucleotide random UMI during 5'RACE. Each CDR3 protein is one row after TCRdb ran MiXCR on the 5' RACE reads. Of about 120,000 distinct CDR3 sequences in the sample, 3.2% were seen once. Findings of the study overall: It was the repertoires of 18 of 34 multiple sclerosis patients that phylogenetic grouping placed in one related-CDR3 cluster, which is a possible signature.

The chain is built from TRBV9 and TRBJ1-6; no clear D gene. The material sequenced was PBMCs. This sequence originates from a woman in her 30s with multiple sclerosis. The CDR3 region is CASSGLDPDNSPLHF. CDR3 nucleotide sequence: TGTGCCAGCAGCGGATTGGACCCGGATAATTCACCCCTCCACTTT.